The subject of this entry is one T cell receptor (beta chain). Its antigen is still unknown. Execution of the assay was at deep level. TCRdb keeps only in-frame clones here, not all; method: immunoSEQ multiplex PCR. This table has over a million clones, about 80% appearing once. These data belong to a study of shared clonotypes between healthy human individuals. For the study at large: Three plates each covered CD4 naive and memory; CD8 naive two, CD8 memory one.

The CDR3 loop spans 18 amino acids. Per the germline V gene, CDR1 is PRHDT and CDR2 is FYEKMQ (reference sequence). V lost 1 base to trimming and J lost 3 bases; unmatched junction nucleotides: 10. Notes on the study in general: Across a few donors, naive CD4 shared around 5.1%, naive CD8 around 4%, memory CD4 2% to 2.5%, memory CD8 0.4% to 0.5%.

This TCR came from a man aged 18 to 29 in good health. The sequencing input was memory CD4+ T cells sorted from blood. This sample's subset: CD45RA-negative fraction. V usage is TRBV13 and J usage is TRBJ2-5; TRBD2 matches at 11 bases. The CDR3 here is CASSLVPSGGPPKETQYF. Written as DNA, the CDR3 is TGTGCCAGCAGCTTAGTCCCTAGCGGGGGGCCGCCTAAAGAGACCCAGTACTTC.